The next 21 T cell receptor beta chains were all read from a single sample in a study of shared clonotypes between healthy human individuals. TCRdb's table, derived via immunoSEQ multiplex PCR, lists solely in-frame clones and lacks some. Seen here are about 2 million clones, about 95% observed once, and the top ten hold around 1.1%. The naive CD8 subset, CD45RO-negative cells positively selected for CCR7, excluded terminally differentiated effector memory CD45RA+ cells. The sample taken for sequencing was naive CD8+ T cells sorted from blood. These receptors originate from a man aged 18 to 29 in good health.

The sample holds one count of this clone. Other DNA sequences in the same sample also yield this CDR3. DNA for the CDR3: TGTGCCAGCAGCTTAGAGCCGCCCTACGAGCAGTACTTC. Residues: CASSLEPPYEQYF. This chain connects TRBV11-2 to TRBJ2-7; D not certain. CDR3 length: 13 amino acids. Trimming shortened V by 0 bases and J by 2 bases, and 5 bases separated the two germline ends. CDR1 and CDR2 from the germline V gene are SGHAT and FQNNGV.

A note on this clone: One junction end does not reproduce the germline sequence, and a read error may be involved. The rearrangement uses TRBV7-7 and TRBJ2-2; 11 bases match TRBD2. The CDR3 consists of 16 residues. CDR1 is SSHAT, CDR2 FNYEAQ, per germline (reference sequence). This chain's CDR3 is CASSLRLAGNTGELFF. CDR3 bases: TGTGCTAGCAGCCTACGACTAGCGGGAAACACCGGGGAGCTGTTTTTT. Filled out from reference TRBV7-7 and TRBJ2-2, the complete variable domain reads GAGVSQSPRYKVTKRGQDVTLRCDPISSHATLYWYQQALGQGPEFLTYFNYEAQPDKSGLPSDRFSAERPEGSISTLTIQRTEQRDSAMYRCASSLRLAGNTGELFFGEGSRLTVL.

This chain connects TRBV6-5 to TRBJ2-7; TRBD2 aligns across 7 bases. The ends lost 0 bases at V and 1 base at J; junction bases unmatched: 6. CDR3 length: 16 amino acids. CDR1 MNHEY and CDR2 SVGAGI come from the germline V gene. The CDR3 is CASSYSSSGVSYEQYF. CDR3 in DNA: TGTGCCAGCAGTTACTCGTCTAGCGGAGTTTCCTACGAGCAGTACTTC.

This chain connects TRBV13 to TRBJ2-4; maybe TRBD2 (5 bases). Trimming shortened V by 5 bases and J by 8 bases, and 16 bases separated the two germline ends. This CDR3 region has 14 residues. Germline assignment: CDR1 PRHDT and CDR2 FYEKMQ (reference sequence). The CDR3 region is CASSPGVAIDIQYF. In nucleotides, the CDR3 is TGTGCCAGCAGCCCCGGGGTAGCGATTGACATTCAGTACTTC.

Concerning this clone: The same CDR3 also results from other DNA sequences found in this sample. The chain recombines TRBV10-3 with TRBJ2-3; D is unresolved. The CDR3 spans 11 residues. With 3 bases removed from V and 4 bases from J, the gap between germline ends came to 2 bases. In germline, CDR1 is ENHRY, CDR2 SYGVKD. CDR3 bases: TGTGCCATCAGTGACTCAGATACGCAGTATTTT. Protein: CAISDSDTQYF.

CDR3 sequence (DNA): TGCGCCAGCAGCCAAGATCGCGAAGGGGCTTTCACTGAAGCTTTCTTT. Its translation is CASSQDREGAFTEAFF. The chain recombines TRBV4-3 with TRBJ1-1; perhaps TRBD1 as D (5 bases). This CDR3 is 16 amino acids long. Germline CDR1 LGHNA, CDR2 YSLEER. V lost 0 bases and J 4 bases, leaving 15 bases between the germline ends.

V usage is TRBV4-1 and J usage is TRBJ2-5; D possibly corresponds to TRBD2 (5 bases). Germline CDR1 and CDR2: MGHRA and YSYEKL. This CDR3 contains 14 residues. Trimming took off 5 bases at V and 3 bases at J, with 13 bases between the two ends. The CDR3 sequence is CASSGLAEEETQYF. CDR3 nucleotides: TGCGCCAGCAGCGGGCTAGCCGAAGAAGAGACCCAGTACTTC.

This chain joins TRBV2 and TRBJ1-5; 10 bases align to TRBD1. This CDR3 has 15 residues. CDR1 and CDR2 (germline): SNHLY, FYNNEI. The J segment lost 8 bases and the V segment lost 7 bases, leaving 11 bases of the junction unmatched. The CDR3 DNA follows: TGTGCCAGCAAAAGATCCCGGGACAGGGGTGAGCCCCAGCATTTT. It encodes CASKRSRDRGEPQHF.

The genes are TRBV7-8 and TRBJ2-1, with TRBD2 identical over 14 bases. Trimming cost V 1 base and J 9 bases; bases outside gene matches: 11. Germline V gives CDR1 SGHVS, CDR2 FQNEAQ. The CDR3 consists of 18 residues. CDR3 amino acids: CASSLDPPGLAGVSEQFF. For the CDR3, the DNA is TGTGCCAGCAGCTTAGATCCCCCGGGACTAGCGGGAGTGAGTGAGCAGTTCTTC. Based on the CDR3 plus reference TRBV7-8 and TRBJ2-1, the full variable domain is GAGVSQSPRYKVAKRGQDVALRCDPISGHVSLFWYQQALGQGPEFLTYFQNEAQLDKSGLPSDRFFAERPEGSVSTLKIQRTQQEDSAVYLCASSLDPPGLAGVSEQFFGPGTRLTVL.

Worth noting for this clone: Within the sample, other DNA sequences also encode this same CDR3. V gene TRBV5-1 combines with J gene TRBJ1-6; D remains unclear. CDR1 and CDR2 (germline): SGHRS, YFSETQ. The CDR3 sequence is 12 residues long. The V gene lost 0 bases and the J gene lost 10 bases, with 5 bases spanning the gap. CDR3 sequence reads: CASSLGGSPLHF. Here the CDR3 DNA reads TGCGCCAGCAGCTTGGGGGGATCACCCCTCCACTTT.

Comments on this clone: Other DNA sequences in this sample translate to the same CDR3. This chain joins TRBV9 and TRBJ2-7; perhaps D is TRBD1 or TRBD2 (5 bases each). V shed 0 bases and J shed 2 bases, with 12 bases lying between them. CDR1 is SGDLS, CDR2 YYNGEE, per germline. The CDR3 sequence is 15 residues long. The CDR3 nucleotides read TGTGCCAGCAGCGTAGCTACCGGGGCCCCCTACGAGCAGTACTTC. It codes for CASSVATGAPYEQYF.

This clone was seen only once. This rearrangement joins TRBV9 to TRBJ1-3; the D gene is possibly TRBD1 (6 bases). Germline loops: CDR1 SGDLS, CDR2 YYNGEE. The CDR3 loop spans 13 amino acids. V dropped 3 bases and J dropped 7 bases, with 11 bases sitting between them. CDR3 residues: CASSEPGDNTIYF. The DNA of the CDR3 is TGTGCCAGCAGCGAACCAGGGGACAACACCATATATTTT.

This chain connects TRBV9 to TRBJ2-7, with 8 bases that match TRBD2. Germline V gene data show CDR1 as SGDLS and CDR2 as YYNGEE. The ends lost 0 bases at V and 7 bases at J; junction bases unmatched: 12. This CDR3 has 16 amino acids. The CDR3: CASSVDPEIAGNEQYF. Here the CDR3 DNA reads TGTGCCAGCAGCGTAGACCCGGAAATAGCGGGGAATGAGCAGTACTTC.

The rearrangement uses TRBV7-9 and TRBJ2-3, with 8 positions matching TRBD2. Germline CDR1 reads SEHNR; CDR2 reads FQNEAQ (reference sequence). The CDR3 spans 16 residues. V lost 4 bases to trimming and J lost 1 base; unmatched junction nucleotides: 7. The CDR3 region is CASSSGGEEGTDTQYF. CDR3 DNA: TGTGCCAGCAGCTCGGGAGGGGAAGAGGGCACAGATACGCAGTATTTT.

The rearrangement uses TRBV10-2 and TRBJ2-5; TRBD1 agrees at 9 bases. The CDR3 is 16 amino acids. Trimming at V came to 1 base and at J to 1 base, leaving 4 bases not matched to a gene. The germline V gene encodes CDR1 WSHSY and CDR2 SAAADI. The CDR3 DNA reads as TGCGCCAGCAGTGAGTGGGGACAGGGCAGCCAAGAGACCCAGTACTTC. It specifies CASSEWGQGSQETQYF.

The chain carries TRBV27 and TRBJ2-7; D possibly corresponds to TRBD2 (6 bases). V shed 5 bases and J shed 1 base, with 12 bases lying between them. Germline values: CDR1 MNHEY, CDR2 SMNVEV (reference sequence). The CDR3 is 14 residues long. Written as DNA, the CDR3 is TGTGCCAGCAGTACCGGGGGAATTTCCTACGAGCAGTACTTC. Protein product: CASSTGGISYEQYF.

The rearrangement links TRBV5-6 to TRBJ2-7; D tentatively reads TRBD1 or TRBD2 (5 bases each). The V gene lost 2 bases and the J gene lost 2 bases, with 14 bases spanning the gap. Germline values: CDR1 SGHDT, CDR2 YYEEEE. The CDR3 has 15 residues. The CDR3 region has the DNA TGTGCCAGCAGCTTCCAGGGAGCCCCCCCCTACGAGCAGTACTTC. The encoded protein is CASSFQGAPPYEQYF.

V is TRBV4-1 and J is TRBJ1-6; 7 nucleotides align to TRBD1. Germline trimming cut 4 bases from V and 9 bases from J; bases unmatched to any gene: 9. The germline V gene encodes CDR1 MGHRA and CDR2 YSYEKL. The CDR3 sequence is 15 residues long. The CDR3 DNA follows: TGCGCCAGCAGCCTCGACGGGACAGTCCTTTCACCCCTCCACTTT. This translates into CASSLDGTVLSPLHF.

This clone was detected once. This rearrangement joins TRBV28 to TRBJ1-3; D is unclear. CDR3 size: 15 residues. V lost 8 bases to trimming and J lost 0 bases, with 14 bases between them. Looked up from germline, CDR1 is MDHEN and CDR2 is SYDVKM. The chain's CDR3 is CASQISAVSGNTIYF. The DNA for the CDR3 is TGTGCCAGCCAAATCAGTGCAGTCTCTGGAAACACCATATATTTT.

CDR3 coding DNA: TGTGCCAGCAGCCCGGATGGGGCAGGGGGCCTTTACGAGCAGTACTTC. It translates to CASSPDGAGGLYEQYF. The chain uses TRBV5-6 and TRBJ2-7; the match to TRBD1 covers 8 bases. CDR1 SGHDT and CDR2 YYEEEE come from the germline V gene. The CDR3 is 16 amino acids. The ends lost 4 bases at V and 4 bases at J; junction bases unmatched: 13.

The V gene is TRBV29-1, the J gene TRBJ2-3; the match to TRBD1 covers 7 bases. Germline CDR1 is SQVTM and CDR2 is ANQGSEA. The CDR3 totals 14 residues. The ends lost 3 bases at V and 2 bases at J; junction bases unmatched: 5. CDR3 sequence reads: CSVEAGTATDTQYF. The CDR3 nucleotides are TGCAGCGTTGAGGCTGGGACAGCCACAGATACGCAGTATTTT.